The present T cell receptor beta chain was sequenced within a study of OX40 agonist ivuxolimab in advanced cancers. Profiling relied on immunoSEQ multiplex PCR, and the TCRdb table lists in-frame clones only, not all of them. Of 74,000 or so clones in the sample, approximately 84% are singletons; the top ten hold approximately 2%. This sequence was found in an adult with an advanced solid tumor such as melanoma, head and neck, liver or kidney cancer. The input for sequencing was CD4+ or CD8+ T cells sorted from blood, taken in a trial of the OX40 agonist ivuxolimab.

CDR3 sequence: CASSLRSIRETQYF. The DNA for the CDR3 is TGCGCCAGCAGCTTGCGGTCCATCAGGGAGACCCAGTACTTC. V and J are TRBV5-1 and TRBJ2-5; D unresolved. The germline V gene has CDR1 SGHRS and CDR2 YFSETQ. V was clipped by 1 base and J by 5 bases, with 12 bases between them. CDR3 size: 14 residues.